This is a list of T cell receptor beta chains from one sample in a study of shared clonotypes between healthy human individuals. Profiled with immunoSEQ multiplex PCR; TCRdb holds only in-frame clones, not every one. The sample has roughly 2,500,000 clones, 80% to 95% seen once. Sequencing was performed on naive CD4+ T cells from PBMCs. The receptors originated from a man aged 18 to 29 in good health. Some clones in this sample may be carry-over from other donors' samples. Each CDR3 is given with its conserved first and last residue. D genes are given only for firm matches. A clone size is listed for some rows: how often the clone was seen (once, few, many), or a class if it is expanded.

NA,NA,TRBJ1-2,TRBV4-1,CASSPQQGEDRGYTF,TGCGCCAGCAGCCCTCAACAGGGAGAGGATCGGGGCTACACCTTC
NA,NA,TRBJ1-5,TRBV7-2,CASSSQGLNQPQHF,TGTGCCAGCAGCTCCCAGGGTTTGAATCAGCCCCAGCATTTT
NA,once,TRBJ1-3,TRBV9,CASSVGGETGNTIYF,TGTGCCAGCAGCGTAGGCGGAGAAACTGGAAACACCATATATTTT
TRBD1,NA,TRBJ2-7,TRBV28,CASSSGQDYYEQYF,TGTGCCAGCAGTTCGGGACAGGATTACTACGAGCAGTACTTC
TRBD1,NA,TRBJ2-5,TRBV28,CASSFPGTEIQYF,TGTGCCAGCAGTTTCCCGGGGACAGAGATCCAGTACTTC
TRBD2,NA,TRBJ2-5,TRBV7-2,CASSSTSGSNGETQYF,TGTGCCAGCAGCTCGACTAGCGGGAGTAACGGAGAGACCCAGTACTTC
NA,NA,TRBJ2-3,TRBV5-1,CASSLSRGPTDTQYF,TGCGCCAGCAGCTTGAGTCGGGGGCCCACAGATACGCAGTATTTT
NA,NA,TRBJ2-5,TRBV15,CATSRDGNLQETQYF,TGTGCCACCAGCAGAGATGGGAACCTCCAAGAGACCCAGTACTTC
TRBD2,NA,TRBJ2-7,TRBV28,CASSLSGENYEQYF,TGTGCCAGCAGCCTCAGCGGGGAGAACTACGAGCAGTACTTC
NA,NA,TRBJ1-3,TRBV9,CASGLGDQVFGNTIYF,TGTGCCAGCGGGCTGGGTGATCAGGTCTTCGGGAACACCATATATTTT
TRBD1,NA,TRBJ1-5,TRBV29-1,CSVKGTGGNQPQHF,TGCAGCGTGAAAGGTACAGGGGGCAATCAGCCCCAGCATTTT
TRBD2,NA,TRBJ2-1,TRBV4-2,CASSQGEASGRPLQFF,TGTGCCAGCAGCCAAGGGGAAGCTAGCGGGAGGCCCCTGCAGTTCTTC
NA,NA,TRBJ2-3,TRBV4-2,CASNSPGALTDTQYF,TGTGCCAGCAATTCCCCGGGGGCCCTCACAGATACGCAGTATTTT
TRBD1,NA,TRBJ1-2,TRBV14,CASSLGEGGFTNYGYTF,TGTGCCAGCAGCCTGGGGGAAGGGGGCTTCACTAACTATGGCTACACCTTC
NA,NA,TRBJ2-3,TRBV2,CASGYSTDTQYF,TGTGCCAGCGGGTATAGCACAGATACGCAGTATTTT
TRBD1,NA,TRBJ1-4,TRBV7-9,CASRQGQGEKLFF,TGTGCCAGCAGGCAGGGACAGGGTGAAAAACTGTTTTTT
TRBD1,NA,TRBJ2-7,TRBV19,CASSPDRGLSEQYF,TGTGCCAGTAGCCCGGACAGGGGGCTGTCTGAGCAGTACTTC
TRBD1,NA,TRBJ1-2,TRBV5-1,CASSFTPGQGGDYGYTF,TGCGCCAGCAGCTTCACACCGGGACAGGGGGGCGACTATGGCTACACCTTC
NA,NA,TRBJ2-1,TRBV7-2,CASSPAGNEQFF,TGTGCCAGCAGCCCAGCGGGTAATGAGCAGTTCTTC
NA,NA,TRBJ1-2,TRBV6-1,CASSQRGAYGYTF,TGTGCCAGCAGTCAAAGAGGGGCCTATGGCTACACCTTC
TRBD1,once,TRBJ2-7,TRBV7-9,CASSSGQVLSYEQYF,TGTGCCAGCAGCTCCGGACAGGTCCTCTCCTACGAGCAGTACTTC
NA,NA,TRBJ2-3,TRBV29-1,CSVEGGLPPDTQYF,TGCAGCGTTGAAGGGGGTTTGCCCCCAGATACGCAGTATTTT
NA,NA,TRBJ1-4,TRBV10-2,CASRDNEKLFF,TGCGCCAGCAGAGATAATGAAAAACTGTTTTTT
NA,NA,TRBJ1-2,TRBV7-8,CASSWTSLLGYGYTF,TGTGCCAGCAGTTGGACTAGCCTCTTAGGCTATGGCTACACCTTC
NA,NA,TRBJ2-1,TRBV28,CASSLEGEQFF,TGTGCCAGCAGTTTGGAGGGGGAGCAGTTCTTC
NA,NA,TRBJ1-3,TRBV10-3,CAISEPTLGSGNTIYF,TGTGCCATCAGTGAGCCAACCTTGGGGTCTGGAAACACCATATATTTT
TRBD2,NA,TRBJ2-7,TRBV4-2,CASSLGLAEIYEQYF,TGTGCCAGCAGCCTAGGACTAGCGGAGATCTACGAGCAGTACTTC
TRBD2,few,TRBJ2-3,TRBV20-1,CSARTSGPQYF,TGCAGTGCTCGGACTAGCGGACCGCAGTATTTT
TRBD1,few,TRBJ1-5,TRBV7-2,CASTQTGTEPQHF,TGTGCCAGCACCCAGACAGGGACGGAGCCCCAGCATTTT
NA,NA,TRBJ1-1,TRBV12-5,CASGLVLYRSSDSNTEAFF,TGTGCTAGTGGTTTGGTTCTTTACAGATCCTCTGATTCGAACACTGAAGCTTTCTTT
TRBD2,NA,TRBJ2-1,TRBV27,CASSSPWTSGMRGFNEQFF,TGTGCCAGCAGTTCCCCTTGGACTAGCGGGATGAGAGGGTTCAATGAGCAGTTCTTC
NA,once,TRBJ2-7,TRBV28,CASTRTGGSYEQYF,TGTGCCAGCACCCGAACGGGTGGGTCCTACGAGCAGTACTTC
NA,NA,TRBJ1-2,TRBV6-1,CASSSPGTFWHGYTF,TGTGCCAGCAGCAGCCCCGGGACCTTCTGGCATGGCTACACCTTC
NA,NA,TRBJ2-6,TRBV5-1,CASSLGQGWGSGANVLTF,TGCGCCAGCAGCTTGGGGCAGGGCTGGGGATCTGGGGCCAACGTCCTGACTTTC
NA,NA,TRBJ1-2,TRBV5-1,CASRRDTDGYTF,TGCGCCAGCAGGCGAGACACCGATGGCTACACCTTC
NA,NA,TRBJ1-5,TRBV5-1,CASSLGAREGNQPQHF,TGCGCCAGCAGCTTGGGGGCCAGGGAGGGCAATCAGCCCCAGCATTTT
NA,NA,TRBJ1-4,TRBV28,CASSLGQKVANEKLFF,TGTGCCAGCAGTTTAGGGCAGAAAGTGGCTAATGAAAAACTGTTTTTT
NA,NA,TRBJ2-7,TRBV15,CATSVGAGTPSSYEQYF,TGTGCCACCAGCGTTGGAGCCGGGACCCCGAGCTCCTACGAGCAGTACTTC
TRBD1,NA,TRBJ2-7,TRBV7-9,CASSGGTGGNQQYF,TGTGCCAGCAGCGGCGGGACAGGGGGCAATCAGCAGTACTTC
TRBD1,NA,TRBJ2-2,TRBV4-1,CASSQTRDRNPNTGELFF,TGCGCCAGCAGCCAGACCCGGGACAGGAACCCTAACACCGGGGAGCTGTTTTTT
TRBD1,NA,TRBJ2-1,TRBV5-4,CASSPDRGLPNEQFF,TGTGCCAGCAGTCCGGACAGGGGACTACCCAATGAGCAGTTCTTC
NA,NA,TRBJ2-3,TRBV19,CASSSRDRGPDTQYF,TGTGCCAGTAGTAGCCGGGACCGGGGCCCGGATACGCAGTATTTT
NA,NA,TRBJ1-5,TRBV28,CASSLRAANSNQPQHF,TGTGCCAGCAGTTTACGGGCAGCTAATAGCAATCAGCCCCAGCATTTT
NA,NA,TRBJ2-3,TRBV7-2,CASSLGSGQVADTQYF,TGTGCCAGCTCCTTAGGGAGCGGCCAGGTCGCGGATACGCAGTATTTT
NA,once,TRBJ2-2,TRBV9,CASRTGNRLNTGELFF,TGTGCCAGCAGGACCGGGAACAGGCTTAACACCGGGGAGCTGTTTTTT